These 25 T cell receptor beta chains were sequenced from one sample in a study of blood T cell repertoires in COVID-19. Using immunoSEQ multiplex PCR, the repertoire was profiled, and TCRdb retains in-frame clones only, with some absent. The sample holds several thousand clones, about 80% seen once. Sequenced sample: peripheral blood. The receptors shown here come from a man between 65 and 85 years old with active COVID-19.

The chain has TRBV12-3 or TRBV12-4 and TRBJ1-6; 7 nucleotides align to TRBD1. Losses at the gene ends were 3 bases for V and 9 bases for J; bases not matched to a gene: 2. This CDR3 is 13 amino acids long. CDR3 loop: CASSLGQSSPLHF. The DNA of the CDR3 is TGTGCCAGCAGTTTGGGACAGAGTTCACCCCTCCACTTT.

This clone was observed once. V is TRBV19 and J is TRBJ2-7, with 10 positions matching TRBD1. Losses at the gene ends were 4 bases for V and 3 bases for J; bases not matched to a gene: 0. CDR1 and CDR2 (germline): LNHDA, SQIVND (reference sequence). The CDR3 is 13 residues long. CDR3 loop: CASSRDRGYEQYF. CDR3 sequence (DNA): TGTGCCAGTAGTAGGGACAGGGGCTACGAGCAGTACTTC.

This clone has just one count. The V gene is TRBV11-3, the J gene TRBJ2-1; 9 bases are a match to TRBD2. The CDR3 has 14 amino acids. The V gene end was trimmed by 5 bases and the J gene end by 5 bases; junction bases not matched to a gene: 4. Per the germline V gene, CDR1 is SGHNT and CDR2 is YENEEA. As DNA, the CDR3 is TGTGCCAGCAGCCATCTAGCGGGACACAATGAGCAGTTCTTC. It yields the protein CASSHLAGHNEQFF.

This clone was recorded once. This sequence joins TRBV7-2 and TRBJ2-1, with D hard to call. Trimming stripped 1 base from V and 4 bases from J, with 14 bases between. From germline, CDR1 is SGHTA and CDR2 FQGNSA. The CDR3 is 16 amino acids. The CDR3 sequence: CASSLGVAPGYNEQFF. DNA for the CDR3: TGTGCCAGCAGCTTAGGGGTAGCACCCGGATACAATGAGCAGTTCTTC.

This chain links TRBV27 with TRBJ2-3, with D possibly TRBD1 on 6 matching bases. This CDR3 is built from 15 residues. V was shortened by 6 bases and J by 0 bases, with 13 bases between the two germline ends. Germline V gene data show CDR1 as MNHEY and CDR2 as SMNVEV (reference sequence). CDR3 nucleotide sequence: TGTGCCAGCAGGACCGGGACAACTAGCACAGATACGCAGTATTTT. As protein: CASRTGTTSTDTQYF.

The CDR3 loop is CASSYPRQGGETQYF. DNA of the CDR3: TGTGCCAGCAGTTACCCGCGCCAGGGGGGAGAGACCCAGTACTTC. The gene calls are TRBV28 and TRBJ2-5; D might be TRBD1 (7 bases). The ends were cut back, 4 bases at V and 4 bases at J, with 16 bases in the middle. This CDR3 region has 15 residues. Germline CDR1 is MDHEN and CDR2 is SYDVKM.

The V call is TRBV21-1, the J call TRBJ2-7; TRBD2 was called by the table and not checked on the DNA. TRBV21-1 is shown as a pseudogene. The length of the CDR3 is 14 residues. In nucleotides, the CDR3 is TGTGCCAGCAGCAAACCAGCGTTCGCCTACGAGCAGTACTTC. Encoded protein: CASSKPAFAYEQYF.

A few counts support this clone. The chain couples TRBV12-3 or TRBV12-4 to TRBJ2-3; no reliable D call. CDR3 length: 12 amino acids. The V gene lost 3 bases and the J gene lost 5 bases, with 6 bases spanning the gap. CDR3 residues: CASSLHGDTQYF. The DNA for the CDR3 is TGTGCCAGCAGTTTGCACGGAGATACGCAGTATTTT.

In this sample, this clone turned up a few times. V is TRBV28 and J is TRBJ1-2; TRBD1 matches 9 bases. Germline lookup yields CDR1 MDHEN and CDR2 SYDVKM. The CDR3 has 15 residues. CDR3 sequence (DNA): TGTTCCCTTTCCCCCCCCGGGACAGGGCCCTATGGCTACACCTTC. This translates into CSLSPPGTGPYGYTF.

The V call is TRBV10-3, the J call TRBJ2-7; TRBD2 matches 8 bases. CDR1 is ENHRY and CDR2 is SYGVKD in the germline V gene. The CDR3 has 15 residues. The J segment lost 2 bases and the V segment lost 4 bases, leaving 7 bases of the junction unmatched. The CDR3 sequence: CAISVQRENPYEQYF. The DNA for the CDR3 is TGTGCCATCAGTGTGCAGCGGGAGAATCCCTACGAGCAGTACTTC.

The chain joins TRBV6-5 to TRBJ1-3, with TRBD1 identical over 9 bases. This CDR3 is built from 15 residues. In germline, CDR1 is MNHEY, CDR2 SVGAGI. The V segment lost 7 bases and the J segment 2 bases; nucleotides outside the gene matches: 6. The chain's CDR3 is CASTPRQGAGNTIYF. The CDR3 DNA follows: TGTGCCAGCACTCCCCGACAGGGGGCTGGAAACACCATATATTTT.

V usage is TRBV28 and J usage is TRBJ2-7, with D possibly being TRBD1 (8 bases). V gave up 5 bases and J gave up 6 bases, with 14 bases separating them. Germline V gene sequence: CDR1 MDHEN, CDR2 SYDVKM. This CDR3 region has 13 residues. CDR3 in amino acids: CASSGTGGGEQYF. CDR3 bases: TGTGCCAGCAGTGGAACAGGGGGGGGCGAGCAGTACTTC. The full variable domain, its missing parts supplied by reference TRBV28 and TRBJ2-7, is DVKVTQSSRYLVKRTGEKVFLECVQDMDHENMFWYRQDPGLGLRLIYFSYDVKMKEKGDIPEGYSVSREKKERFSLILESASTNQTSMYLCASSGTGGGEQYFGPGTRLTVT.

The rearrangement links TRBV25-1 to TRBJ2-7, with D perhaps TRBD1 (5 bases). The CDR3 runs 13 residues. CDR1 and CDR2 (germline): MGHDK, SYGVNS. V was cut by 3 bases and J by 8 bases, with 14 bases left in between. The CDR3 bases are TGTGCCAGCAGTGACTTCACAGGTATCCAGCAGTACTTC. This codes for CASSDFTGIQQYF.

V gene TRBV3-1 (or the pseudogene TRBV3-2) combines with J gene TRBJ2-1; D uncertain. With 1 base removed from V and 1 base from J, the gap between germline ends came to 8 bases. CDR1 is LGHDT, CDR2 YNNKEL, per germline (reference sequence). The CDR3 is made up of 15 amino acids. This CDR3 reads CASSQGAVSYNEQFF. CDR3 nucleotide sequence: TGTGCCAGCAGCCAAGGTGCGGTATCCTACAATGAGCAGTTCTTC.

Here the CDR3 DNA reads TGTGCCAGCAGTCTCTCTAGGCAGCAACGGTATGGCTACACCTTC. Translation gives CASSLSRQQRYGYTF. The chain is built from TRBV6-6 and TRBJ1-2; D unresolved. CDR1 is MNHNY and CDR2 is SVGAGI in the germline V gene (reference sequence). Trimming took off 5 bases at V and 5 bases at J, with 18 bases between the two ends. CDR3 length: 15 residues.

The V and J genes are TRBV3-1 (or the pseudogene TRBV3-2) and TRBJ2-4; 9 nucleotides agree with TRBD2. The germline V gene has CDR1 LGHDT and CDR2 YNNKEL (reference sequence). The CDR3 totals 15 residues. V was clipped by 1 base and J by 6 bases; unmatched bases: 4. The CDR3 nucleotides read TGTGCCAGCAGCCAAGGTCGCGGGAGGGGAAACATTCAGTACTTC. Residues: CASSQGRGRGNIQYF.

The gene calls are TRBV7-3 and TRBJ1-1, with 10 bases aligning to TRBD1. V shed 2 bases and J 4 bases; nucleotides not matched to a gene: 7. Looked up from germline, CDR1 is SGHTA and CDR2 is FQGTGA. The CDR3 runs to 16 residues. The CDR3 region is CASSLYGTGVATEAFF. The CDR3 nucleotides are TGTGCCAGCAGCTTATATGGGACAGGGGTCGCCACTGAAGCTTTCTTT.

V is TRBV3-1 (or the pseudogene TRBV3-2) and J is TRBJ2-7, with 8 positions matching TRBD2. The V gene end was trimmed by 3 bases and the J gene end by 2 bases; junction bases not matched to a gene: 3. The germline V gene has CDR1 LGHDT and CDR2 YNNKEL (reference sequence). This CDR3 has 14 residues. Here the CDR3 reads CASSHGGRTYEQYF. The CDR3 nucleotides read TGTGCCAGCAGCCATGGCGGGAGGACCTACGAGCAGTACTTC.

CDR3 residues: CASSFRRSVEQYF. The CDR3 nucleotides read TGTGCCAGCAGTTTTAGGAGGTCCGTCGAGCAGTACTTC. This chain connects TRBV12-3 or TRBV12-4 to TRBJ2-7; D might be TRBD2 (5 bases). CDR3 length equals 13 residues. V lost 3 bases and J lost 6, with 12 bases in between.

This clone was detected only once. The rearrangement uses TRBV9 and TRBJ2-7; the match to TRBD2 covers 12 bases. In germline, CDR1 is SGDLS, CDR2 YYNGEE. This CDR3 is 17 amino acids long. With 0 bases clipped from V and 5 bases from J, the junction kept 9 bases outside the gene matches. CDR3 nucleotide sequence: TGTGCCAGCAGCGTAGGATCACTAGCGGGAGGTCTGGACGAGCAGTACTTC. Translated: CASSVGSLAGGLDEQYF.

The genes are TRBV2 and TRBJ2-3; D is uncertain. CDR1 is SNHLY and CDR2 is FYNNEI in the germline V gene. Trimming left V 6 bases short and J 0 bases short, with 13 bases between. CDR3 length: 15 amino acids. Written as DNA, the CDR3 is TGTGCCAGCAGCTTTACCGAGCCTAGCACAGATACGCAGTATTTT. This codes for CASSFTEPSTDTQYF.

This clone was detected a few times. The chain links TRBV6-1 to TRBJ2-7; D gene ambiguous. V was clipped by 3 bases and J by 5 bases, with 8 bases between them. The V gene's germline CDR1 is MNHNS and CDR2 SASEGT. The CDR3 sequence is 12 residues long. The CDR3 bases are TGTGCCAGCAGTGACCCCGCGGACGAGCAGTACTTC. Translation gives CASSDPADEQYF.

The chain links TRBV6-5 to TRBJ1-6; 7 bases align to TRBD1. Germline V gene data show CDR1 as MNHEY and CDR2 as SVGAGI. The junction had 4 bases not matched to a gene; V was cut back by 4 bases and J by 7 bases. CDR3 length: 14 residues. The CDR3 coding sequence is TGTGCCAGCAGTTCTACAGGGGCAAATTCACCCCTCCACTTT. This codes for CASSSTGANSPLHF.

This chain joins TRBV7-2 and TRBJ2-1; weak D call: TRBD2 (6 bases). CDR1 is SGHTA and CDR2 is FQGNSA in the germline V gene. The CDR3 spans 14 residues. Trimming left V 6 bases short and J 6 bases short, with 15 bases between. Written as DNA, the CDR3 is TGTGCCAGCAGATCTACTAGGAGGGGCAATGAGCAGTTCTTC. Its protein is CASRSTRRGNEQFF. Filled out from reference TRBV7-2 and TRBJ2-1, the complete variable domain reads GAGVSQSPSNKVTEKGKDVELRCDPISGHTALYWYRQSLGQGLEFLIYFQGNSAPDKSGLPSDRFSAERTGGSVSTLTIQRTQQEDSAVYLCASRSTRRGNEQFFGPGTRLTVL.

The V gene is TRBV28, the J gene TRBJ2-4, with 7 positions matching TRBD2. CDR3 size: 16 residues. J was trimmed by 3 bases and V by 7 bases; bases with no gene match: 12. Germline CDR1 is MDHEN and CDR2 is SYDVKM. CDR3 coding DNA: TGTGCCAGCAACGCGCGGGGCGGGAGCCTCAAAAACATTCAGTACTTC. Translated: CASNARGGSLKNIQYF.